This is a list of T cell receptor beta chains from one sample in a study of T cell responses to AZD1222 COVID-19 vaccine. Generated by immunoSEQ multiplex PCR, the TCRdb table keeps only in-frame clones and is missing some. This sample has 25,000 to 30,000 clones, with about nine tenths found just once. The sample consisted of peripheral blood, taken on day 0 of AZD1222 vaccination. The source is an adult in good health. The CDR3 runs from the conserved cysteine through the conserved F or W. D genes are given only for firm matches. Some rows have no size entry. The others give once, few or many, or a class for an expanded clone.

size	J	V	D	CDR3	DNA
NA	TRBJ2-7	TRBV4-1	TRBD1	CASSQRDRAYEQYF	TGCGCCAGCAGCCAGCGGGACAGGGCCTACGAGCAGTACTTC
NA	TRBJ2-7	TRBV28	NA	CASSPPRQPAYEQYF	TGTGCCAGCAGTCCCCCCAGGCAGCCAGCCTACGAGCAGTACTTC
NA	TRBJ2-7	TRBV7-9	NA	CASSLVAGKVYEQYF	TGTGCCAGCAGCTTAGTTGCGGGGAAGGTCTACGAGCAGTACTTC
NA	TRBJ1-2	TRBV4-3	NA	CASSQDKGHTNYGYTF	TGCGCCAGCAGCCAAGATAAGGGACACACCAACTATGGCTACACCTTC
NA	TRBJ1-5	TRBV6-5	TRBD1	CASMPKTGGYQPQHF	TGTGCCAGCATGCCCAAGACAGGGGGTTATCAGCCCCAGCATTTT
NA	TRBJ1-4	TRBV2	NA	CASSDNNEKLFF	TGTGCCAGCAGTGATAACAACGAAAAACTGTTTTTT
NA	TRBJ2-1	TRBV3-1/TRBV3-2	TRBD2	CASSREVAGGLDEQFF	TGTGCCAGCAGCCGAGAAGTAGCGGGAGGATTGGATGAGCAGTTCTTC
NA	TRBJ2-7	TRBV19	NA	CASSRGTASYEQYF	TGTGCCAGTAGCCGAGGGACGGCGTCCTACGAGCAGTACTTC
NA	TRBJ2-1	TRBV7-9	TRBD2	CASSREGGQFF	TGTGCCAGCAGCCGGGAGGGGGGGCAGTTCTTC
NA	TRBJ1-2	TRBV5-1	TRBD1	CASSLGQGGDGYTF	TGCGCCAGCAGCTTGGGACAGGGAGGGGATGGCTACACCTTC
NA	TRBJ2-5	TRBV3-1/TRBV3-2	NA	CASSLRAQETQYF	TGTGCCAGCAGCCTCAGGGCCCAAGAGACCCAGTACTTC
NA	TRBJ1-2	TRBV19	TRBD1	CASRTQGATNGYTF	TGTGCCAGTAGGACGCAGGGGGCGACTAATGGCTACACCTTC
NA	TRBJ1-4	TRBV4-1	NA	CASSPLGPKVGKLFF	TGCGCCAGCAGCCCATTGGGACCGAAGGTCGGCAAACTGTTTTTT
NA	TRBJ1-5	TRBV5-1	NA	CASSKGTGNQPQHF	TGCGCCAGCAGCAAGGGAACGGGCAATCAGCCCCAGCATTTT
once	TRBJ2-7	TRBV13	NA	CTSSSSGLRGYEQYF	TGTACCAGCAGCTCATCCGGACTGAGGGGGTACGAGCAGTACTTC
NA	TRBJ1-1	TRBV12-3/TRBV12-4	NA	CASSLRLNTEAFF	TGTGCCAGCAGTTTAAGACTGAACACTGAAGCTTTCTTT
NA	TRBJ1-1	TRBV2	NA	CASSREAVNTEAFF	TGTGCCAGCAGCAGGGAAGCGGTGAACACTGAAGCTTTCTTT
NA	TRBJ1-5	TRBV19	NA	CASRDGNQPQHF	TGTGCCAGTAGGGACGGAAATCAGCCCCAGCATTTT
once	TRBJ2-1	TRBV28	NA	CASSSRGDNEQFF	TGTGCCAGCAGTTCCCGAGGAGACAATGAGCAGTTCTTC
NA	TRBJ2-2	TRBV6-1	NA	CASSDLDGNTGELFF	TGTGCCAGCAGTGACCTAGACGGGAACACCGGGGAGCTGTTTTTT
NA	TRBJ1-2	TRBV6-1	NA	CASSERGLYGYTF	TGTGCCAGCAGTGAGAGAGGGCTCTATGGCTACACCTTC
NA	TRBJ2-7	TRBV7-2	NA	CASSLTWGAQYEQYF	TGTGCCAGCAGCTTGACGTGGGGGGCTCAGTACGAGCAGTACTTC
NA	TRBJ2-4	TRBV6-6	NA	CASSPFDIQYF	TGTGCCAGCAGCCCGTTCGACATTCAGTACTTC
NA	TRBJ2-1	TRBV28	TRBD2	CASRSNSLAGVQNNEQFF	TGTGCCAGCAGGTCTAATAGTCTAGCGGGAGTGCAGAACAATGAGCAGTTCTTC
once	TRBJ1-4	TRBV19	NA	CASSPGTLRRTNEKLFF	TGTGCCAGTAGTCCCGGGACACTCCGGCGGACTAATGAAAAACTGTTTTTT
few	TRBJ2-7	TRBV4-3	NA	CASSQAGSSLYEQYF	TGCGCCAGCAGCCAAGCGGGGAGCTCCCTCTACGAGCAGTACTTC
NA	TRBJ2-7	TRBV5-1	TRBD2	CASTPWEGPYEQYF	TGCGCCAGCACCCCCTGGGAGGGTCCCTACGAGCAGTACTTC
NA	TRBJ1-5	TRBV5-5	NA	CASSPDPQNQPQHF	TGTGCCAGCAGCCCGGACCCACAGAATCAGCCCCAGCATTTT
NA	TRBJ2-1	TRBV2	TRBD1	CASPIDRGRRGEQFF	TGTGCCAGCCCTATTGACAGGGGGCGCCGGGGTGAGCAGTTCTTC
NA	TRBJ2-1	TRBV6-5	NA	CASTRGNEQFF	TGTGCCAGTACAAGAGGCAATGAGCAGTTCTTC
NA	TRBJ1-2	TRBV12-3/TRBV12-4	NA	CASSLGLVGYTF	TGTGCCAGCAGTTTAGGGCTGGTTGGCTACACCTTC
NA	TRBJ1-3	TRBV5-4	NA	CASSLALGSGNTIYF	TGTGCCAGCAGCTTGGCCTTGGGGAGTGGAAACACCATATATTTT
few	TRBJ1-1	TRBV9	NA	CASSVGRGTEAFF	TGTGCCAGCAGCGTAGGCAGGGGTACTGAAGCTTTCTTT
NA	TRBJ1-1	TRBV18	NA	CASSPPIVNTEAFF	TGTGCCAGCTCACCCCCCATAGTGAACACTGAAGCTTTCTTT
NA	TRBJ1-1	TRBV11-2	NA	CASSLGPVTEAFF	TGTGCCAGCAGCTTAGGGCCAGTCACTGAAGCTTTCTTT
NA	TRBJ1-4	TRBV30	TRBD1	CACDREGEKLFF	TGTGCCTGTGACAGGGAGGGTGAAAAACTGTTTTTT
NA	TRBJ2-5	TRBV5-4	NA	CASTNRGGGQETQYF	TGTGCCAGCACTAACCGGGGAGGGGGACAAGAGACCCAGTACTTC
NA	TRBJ1-1	TRBV30	NA	CAWTPGRMNTEAFF	TGTGCCTGGACCCCGGGACGGATGAACACTGAAGCTTTCTTT
NA	TRBJ1-4	TRBV5-4	NA	CASSSYGTTNEKLFF	TGTGCCAGCAGCTCTTACGGGACAACTAATGAAAAACTGTTTTTT
NA	TRBJ1-2	TRBV28	NA	CASRTQGGRGGYTF	TGTGCCAGCAGGACACAGGGAGGGAGGGGTGGCTACACCTTC